This entry is about one T cell receptor beta chain. Its cognate antigen is unknown. The sample is drawn from a study of post-analysis software for immune sequencing data. The CDR3 has 18 amino acids. J gave up 1 base and V 3 bases, and 5 bases lay outside the gene matches. Germline CDR1 and CDR2: SGDLS and YYNGEE. Study outcomes and limitations: Among 4 or 5 TRBV segments more frequent in patients than controls were TRBV5-6, TRBV5-1 and TRBV20-1.

Unique molecular identifiers tagged the TCR beta cDNA libraries. MiXCR was run by TCRdb on the PCR reads, yielding one entry per CDR3 protein. Of 550,000 to 700,000 distinct CDR3 sequences listed, 44% are singletons. This chain joins TRBV9 and TRBJ2-4, with TRBD2 matching 15 bases. The origin of this receptor is a girl aged 5 to 17 with multiple sclerosis. The specimen sequenced was blood. The CDR3 DNA sequence: TGTGCCAGCAGCGGGGGACTAGCGGGAGGAGGGGCCAAAAACATTCAGTACTTC. Its translation: CASSGGLAGGGAKNIQYF.